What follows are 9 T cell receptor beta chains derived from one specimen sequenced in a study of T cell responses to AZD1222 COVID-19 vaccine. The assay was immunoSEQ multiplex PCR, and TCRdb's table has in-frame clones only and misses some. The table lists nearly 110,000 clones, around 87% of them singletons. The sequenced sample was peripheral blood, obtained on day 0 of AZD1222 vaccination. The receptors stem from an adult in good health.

The CDR3 sequence: CSVERDRDPKRGYGYTF. The CDR3 DNA reads TGCAGCGTTGAACGGGACAGGGACCCAAAACGTGGCTATGGCTACACCTTC. This chain uses TRBV29-1 with TRBJ1-2; 9 nucleotides line up with TRBD1. Germline V lookup: CDR1 SQVTM, CDR2 ANQGSEA. This CDR3 spans 17 amino acids. Unmatched junction bases numbered 14, after V lost 2 bases and J lost 4 bases.

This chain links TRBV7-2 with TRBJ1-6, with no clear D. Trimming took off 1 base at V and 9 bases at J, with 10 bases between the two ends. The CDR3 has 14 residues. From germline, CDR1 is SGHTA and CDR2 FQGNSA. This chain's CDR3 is CASSLGGLSSPLHF. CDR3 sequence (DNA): TGTGCCAGCAGCTTAGGAGGGTTAAGTTCACCCCTCCACTTT. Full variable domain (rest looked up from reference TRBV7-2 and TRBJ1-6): GAGVSQSPSNKVTEKGKDVELRCDPISGHTALYWYRQSLGQGLEFLIYFQGNSAPDKSGLPSDRFSAERTGGSVSTLTIQRTQQEDSAVYLCASSLGGLSSPLHFGNGTRLTVT.

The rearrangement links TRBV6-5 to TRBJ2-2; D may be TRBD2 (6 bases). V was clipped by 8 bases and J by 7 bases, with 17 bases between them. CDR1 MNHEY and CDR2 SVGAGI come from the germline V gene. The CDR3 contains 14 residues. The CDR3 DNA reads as TGTGCCAGCCGGGGTACTAGCTTCGTCGGGGAGCTGTTTTTT. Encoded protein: CASRGTSFVGELFF.

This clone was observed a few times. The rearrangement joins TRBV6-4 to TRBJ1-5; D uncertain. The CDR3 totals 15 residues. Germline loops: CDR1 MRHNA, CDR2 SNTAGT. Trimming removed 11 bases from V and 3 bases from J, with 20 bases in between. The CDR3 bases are TGTGCCGGAAGTCCCCCGCGTCAGGTCAATCAGCCCCAGCATTTT. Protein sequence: CAGSPPRQVNQPQHF.

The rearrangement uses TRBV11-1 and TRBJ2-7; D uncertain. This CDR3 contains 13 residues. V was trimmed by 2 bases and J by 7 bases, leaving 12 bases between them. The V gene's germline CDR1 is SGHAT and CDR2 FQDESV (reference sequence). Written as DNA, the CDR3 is TGTGCCAGCAGCTTATCCCCGACGACAGAGCAGTACTTC. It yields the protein CASSLSPTTEQYF. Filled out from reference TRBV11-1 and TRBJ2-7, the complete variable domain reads EAEVAQSPRYKITEKSQAVAFWCDPISGHATLYWYRQILGQGPELLVQFQDESVVDDSQLPKDRFSAERLKGVDSTLKIQPAELGDSAMYLCASSLSPTTEQYFGPGTRLTVT.

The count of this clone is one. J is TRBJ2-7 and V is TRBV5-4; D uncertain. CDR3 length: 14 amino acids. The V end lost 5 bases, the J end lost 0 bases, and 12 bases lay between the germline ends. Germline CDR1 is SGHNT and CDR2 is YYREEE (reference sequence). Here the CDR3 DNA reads TGTGCCAGCAGTGTTGAACTCGCCTCCTACGAGCAGTACTTC. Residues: CASSVELASYEQYF.

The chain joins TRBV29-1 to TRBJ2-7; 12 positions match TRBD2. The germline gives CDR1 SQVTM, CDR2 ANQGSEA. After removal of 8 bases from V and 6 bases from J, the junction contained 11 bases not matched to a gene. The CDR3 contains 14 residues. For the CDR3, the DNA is TGCAGCATTCGGACTAGCGGGACCCCCGGCGAGCAGTACTTC. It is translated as CSIRTSGTPGEQYF.

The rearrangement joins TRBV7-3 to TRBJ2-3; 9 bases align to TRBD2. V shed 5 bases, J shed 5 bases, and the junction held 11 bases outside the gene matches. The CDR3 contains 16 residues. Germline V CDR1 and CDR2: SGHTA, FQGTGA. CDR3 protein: CASSTFAGGPEDTQYF. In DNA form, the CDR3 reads TGTGCCAGCAGCACCTTTGCGGGAGGGCCGGAAGATACGCAGTATTTT.

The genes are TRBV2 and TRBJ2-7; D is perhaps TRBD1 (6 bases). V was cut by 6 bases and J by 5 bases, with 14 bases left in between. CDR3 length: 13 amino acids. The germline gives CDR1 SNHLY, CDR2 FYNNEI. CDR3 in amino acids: CASRYRDTDEQYF. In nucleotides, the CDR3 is TGTGCCAGCAGGTACCGGGACACCGACGAGCAGTACTTC.